The entry that follows covers one T cell receptor (beta chain) sequence. Clones were sequenced by immunoSEQ multiplex PCR, and TCRdb holds only the in-frame ones, with some missing. This sample carries roughly 230,000 clones, around 80% of them seen once, and the ten largest clones take around 30%. This entry comes from a study of blood T cell repertoires in COVID-19. The V end was cut by 6 bases, the J end by 0 bases, with 12 bases between. Per the germline V gene, CDR1 is MNHEY and CDR2 is SMNVEV (reference sequence). The CDR3 spans 15 residues. The clonotype originates from a man aged 40-49 years with acute or convalescent COVID-19. The chain couples TRBV27 to TRBJ1-5, with no clear D. Specimen: peripheral blood. The CDR3 DNA sequence: TGTGCCAGCAGCTCTTCGAGTGTTAGCAATCAGCCCCAGCATTTT. As protein: CASSSSSVSNQPQHF.